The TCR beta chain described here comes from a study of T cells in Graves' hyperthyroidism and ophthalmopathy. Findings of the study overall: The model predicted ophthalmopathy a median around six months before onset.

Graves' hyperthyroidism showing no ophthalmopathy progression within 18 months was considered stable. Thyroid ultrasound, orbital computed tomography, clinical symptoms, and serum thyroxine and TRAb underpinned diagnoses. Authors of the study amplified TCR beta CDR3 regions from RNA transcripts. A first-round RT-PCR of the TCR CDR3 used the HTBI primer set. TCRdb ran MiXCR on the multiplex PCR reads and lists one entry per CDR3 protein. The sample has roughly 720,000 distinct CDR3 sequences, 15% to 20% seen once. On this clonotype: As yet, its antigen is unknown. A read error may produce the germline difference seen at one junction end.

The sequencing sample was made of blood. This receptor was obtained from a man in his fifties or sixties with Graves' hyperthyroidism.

CDR3 nucleotide sequence: TGTGCCAGCAGTGGGGCTTGGAATGAGCAGTTCTTC. Encoded protein: CASSGAWNEQFF. The chain carries TRBV10-3 and TRBJ2-1; D might be TRBD1 (5 bases). The V gene's germline CDR1 is ENHRY and CDR2 SYGVKD. This CDR3 comprises 12 residues.